This T cell receptor (beta chain) was profiled in a study of CD8 T cells in ankylosing spondylitis. Study-wide results and caveats: Apparently characteristic of ankylosing spondylitis blood was a TCR beta motif (about 8 highly homologous variants).

With 4 bases removed from V and 9 bases from J, the gap between germline ends came to 16 bases. Germline CDR1 is MNHNS and CDR2 is SASEGT. This CDR3 has 14 residues. This clonotype has a handful of counts. The target antigen is unknown. Quantitative 5'-RACE with molecular barcodes was used to make the TCR beta libraries. TCRdb redid the calling of the 5' RACE reads with MiXCR, one entry per CDR3 protein. The table shows around 280,000 distinct CDR3 sequences, with 20% occurring only once. The material sequenced was blood, either unsorted or a sorted T cell fraction (not recorded which). The chain combines TRBV6-1 with TRBJ2-1; D call uncertain. This clonotype was sampled from a male donor with ankylosing spondylitis or in good health (not recorded which). The CDR3 is CASSAGRPSVEQFF. Written as DNA, the CDR3 is TGTGCCAGCAGTGCCGGGCGTCCGTCCGTTGAGCAGTTCTTC.